This T cell receptor (beta chain) was recovered during a study of blood T cells in healthy people across ages. The use of a sample-barcoded 5' primer and a J-beta primer mix characterized a second PCR of roughly 6 to 12 cycles. TCRdb re-called the 5' RACE reads with MiXCR, one entry per CDR3 protein. Altogether hundreds of thousands of distinct CDR3 sequences are present, roughly 64% being singletons, with the ten largest covering 22%. The CDR3 sequence is 18 residues long. After removal of 1 base from V and 5 bases from J, the junction contained 9 bases not matched to a gene. From germline, CDR1 is SEHNR and CDR2 FQNEAQ (reference sequence).

This chain joins TRBV7-9 and TRBJ2-1; 12 positions match TRBD2. This receptor was taken from a man aged 25-45 years in good health. Input material: blood. The CDR3 coding sequence is TGTGCCAGCAGCTTAGGGCTAGCGGGGGGGATGTTCGACAATGAGCAGTTCTTC. Its translation is CASSLGLAGGMFDNEQFF.